Each of the 9 T cell receptor beta chains below was sequenced from the same sample in a study of STAT5B mutations in CD4+ large granular lymphocyte leukemia. This table comes from immunoSEQ multiplex PCR, and its TCRdb copy is limited to in-frame clones, with some not included. Of some 23,000 clones in the sample, 74% were seen once. The specimen was CD4+ T cells from blood buffy coats. The receptor source for this set is a human donor in good health.

The chain joins TRBV7-2 to TRBJ2-6, with D uncertain. Germline CDR1 and CDR2: SGHTA and FQGNSA. There are 15 residues in the CDR3. The V gene lost 6 bases and the J gene lost 0 bases, with 9 bases spanning the gap. The CDR3 loop is CASRPAPSGANVLTF. DNA for the CDR3: TGTGCCAGCAGACCCGCCCCCTCTGGGGCCAACGTCCTGACTTTC.

The chain couples TRBV15 to TRBJ2-7; D call uncertain. This CDR3 is 15 amino acids long. Trimming removed 0 bases from V and 0 bases from J, with 9 bases in between. Per germline, CDR1 LNHNV and CDR2 YYDKDF (reference sequence). The CDR3 DNA reads as TGTGCCACCAGCAGAGAAGAGGCAGTCTCCTACGAGCAGTACTTC. This codes for CATSREEAVSYEQYF.

The CDR3 DNA is TGTGCCAGCAGTGTGAGGGCAGGGGACACTGAAGCTTTCTTT. Its translation is CASSVRAGDTEAFF. V is TRBV6-1 and J is TRBJ1-1, with a tentative D call TRBD1 (6 bases). Trimming removed 4 bases at V and 3 bases at J, with 12 bases between. The CDR3 covers 14 residues. Germline loops: CDR1 MNHNS, CDR2 SASEGT.

The V and J genes are TRBV30 and TRBJ2-7, with unresolved D. With 0 bases removed from V and 5 bases from J, the gap between germline ends came to 8 bases. This CDR3 is 12 amino acids long. Germline V gene data show CDR1 as GTSNPN and CDR2 as SVGIG (reference sequence). The CDR3 sequence: CAWSVLWDEQYF. The CDR3 DNA is TGTGCCTGGAGTGTACTCTGGGACGAGCAGTACTTC. Using reference TRBV30 and TRBJ2-7 for the parts outside the CDR3, the full variable domain is SQTIHQWPATLVQPVGSPLSLECTVEGTSNPNLYWYRQAAGRGLQLLFYSVGIGQISSEVPQNLSASRPQDRQFILSSKKLLLSDSGFYLCAWSVLWDEQYFGPGTRLTVT.

The V and J genes are TRBV7-9 and TRBJ1-5; possibly TRBD1 for D (6 bases). CDR1 is SEHNR and CDR2 is FQNEAQ in the germline V gene (reference sequence). The V and J ends lost 1 base and 7 bases respectively, with 11 bases between them. The CDR3 is made up of 14 amino acids. Here the CDR3 reads CASSLGQVGQPQHF. CDR3 coding DNA: TGTGCCAGCAGCTTAGGACAGGTGGGGCAGCCCCAGCATTTT.

This chain connects TRBV7-8 to TRBJ2-3; 13 positions match TRBD2. The CDR3 has 17 residues. Looked up from germline, CDR1 is SGHVS and CDR2 is FQNEAQ. Unmatched junction bases numbered 9, after V lost 4 bases and J lost 5 bases. This CDR3 reads CASSSNPGLAGQDTQYF. The CDR3, as DNA: TGTGCCAGCAGCTCCAACCCGGGACTAGCGGGGCAAGATACGCAGTATTTT.

V and J are TRBV7-2 and TRBJ2-3; D is ambiguous. The CDR3 is made up of 13 amino acids. In germline, CDR1 is SGHTA, CDR2 FQGNSA. Trimming stripped 3 bases from V and 4 bases from J, with 8 bases between. The CDR3 loop reads CASSFKPADTQYF. CDR3 nucleotides: TGTGCCAGCAGCTTCAAGCCAGCAGATACGCAGTATTTT.

V gene TRBV4-1 combines with J gene TRBJ2-1, with D possibly matching TRBD1 (5 bases). Germline assignment: CDR1 MGHRA and CDR2 YSYEKL. V lost 2 bases and J 2 bases, leaving 13 bases between the germline ends. The CDR3 is made up of 16 amino acids. CDR3 residues: CASSQPLRGTYNEQFF. The CDR3 coding sequence is TGCGCCAGCAGCCAACCGCTTAGGGGAACCTACAATGAGCAGTTCTTC.

V is TRBV29-1 and J is TRBJ2-1; tentatively, D is TRBD1 (6 bases). Germline CDR1 and CDR2: SQVTM and ANQGSEA. The CDR3 runs to 14 residues. The V gene lost 7 bases and the J gene lost 0 bases, with 13 bases spanning the gap. DNA for the CDR3: TGCAGCGCACTAACAGGGAGCTCCTACAATGAGCAGTTCTTC. It translates to CSALTGSSYNEQFF.